Presented here are 22 T cell receptor beta chains from one specimen sequenced in a study of T-cell memory formation after mild COVID-19. TCRdb ran MiXCR on the 5' RACE reads and lists one entry per CDR3 protein. The sample carries some 490,000 distinct CDR3 sequences, 15% to 20% recorded once. The specimen was PBMCs or a T cell subset sorted from them (not recorded which). Receptors originate from an adult woman who had mild COVID-19 (a few samples of this study predate the infection). Cell type and time point are not known.

The genes are TRBV11-2 and TRBJ1-1; a possible D gene is TRBD1 (6 bases). Trimming took off 5 bases at V and 5 bases at J, with 18 bases between the two ends. Germline lookup yields CDR1 SGHAT and CDR2 FQNNGV. The CDR3 totals 15 residues. Here the CDR3 DNA reads TGTGCCAGCAGCCCCCTAGAGAGAGGGACAACTGAAGCTTTCTTT. Translated: CASSPLERGTTEAFF.

In its sample, this clonotype was seen many times. V and J are TRBV7-2 and TRBJ1-6; D is uncertain. Trimming took 3 bases from V and 0 from J, leaving 6 bases between them. CDR3 size: 15 residues. From germline, CDR1 is SGHTA and CDR2 FQGNSA. The chain's CDR3 is CASSLDHSYNSPLHF. Written as DNA, the CDR3 is TGTGCCAGCAGCTTGGACCACTCCTATAATTCACCCCTCCACTTT.

The chain employs TRBV4-1 and TRBJ2-3; D is undetermined. With 0 bases removed from V and 6 bases from J, the gap between germline ends came to 10 bases. Looked up from germline, CDR1 is MGHRA and CDR2 is YSYEKL. The CDR3 is 14 amino acids. CDR3 nucleotide sequence: TGCGCCAGCAGCCAAGAAGGCGGCTCGGATACGCAGTATTTT. Translated, it gives CASSQEGGSDTQYF.

This clonotype has a handful of counts. The V and J genes are TRBV12-3 or TRBV12-4 and TRBJ2-1; unclear D gene. This CDR3 is built from 15 residues. Trimming pared 4 bases from V and 6 bases from J, leaving 16 bases between. The CDR3 coding sequence is TGTGCCAGCAGTTCCCGACTCGACCCGCGCAATGAGCAGTTCTTC. Protein sequence: CASSSRLDPRNEQFF.

This chain connects TRBV5-1 to TRBJ2-5; 7 nucleotides align to TRBD2. CDR1 and CDR2 from the germline V gene are SGHRS and YFSETQ. Trimming at V came to 4 bases and at J to 5 bases, leaving 17 bases not matched to a gene. The CDR3 contains 17 residues. This chain's CDR3 is CASSLRPSGEGLETQYF. In DNA, the CDR3 is TGCGCCAGCAGCCTAAGACCTAGCGGAGAGGGCCTGGAGACCCAGTACTTC.

This clonotype was seen more than once but under ten times. CDR3 sequence (DNA): TGTGCCAGCAGTACCTACCGGACAGGGGGGGCCTACGAGCAGTACTTC. Translation gives CASSTYRTGGAYEQYF. The rearrangement links TRBV6-2 or TRBV6-3 to TRBJ2-7; TRBD1 agrees at 10 bases. CDR1 and CDR2 from the germline V gene are MNHEY and SVGEGT. J was trimmed by 2 bases and V by 5 bases; bases with no gene match: 9. There are 16 residues in the CDR3.

V and J are TRBV20-1 and TRBJ1-2; 7 bases align to TRBD1. Germline-derived CDR1 and CDR2 are DFQATT and SNEGSKA (reference sequence). After removal of 4 bases from V and 4 bases from J, the junction contained 12 bases not matched to a gene. This CDR3 has 15 residues. The CDR3: CSATADRATFYGYTF. For the CDR3, the DNA is TGCAGTGCTACTGCTGACAGGGCAACATTCTATGGCTACACCTTC.

The table lists this clonotype with many counts. CDR3 sequence reads: CASSFGQGVFGETQYF. The CDR3 bases are TGTGCCAGCAGTTTTGGCCAGGGGGTGTTTGGAGAGACCCAGTACTTC. The J gene is TRBJ2-5, the V gene TRBV12-3 or TRBV12-4; 7 nucleotides line up with TRBD1. CDR3 size: 16 residues. Trimming removed 3 bases from V and 4 bases from J; junction bases left unmatched: 11.

In its sample, this clonotype was seen a few times. The rearrangement links TRBV18 to TRBJ2-1, with 9 bases lining up with TRBD1. The CDR3 loop spans 16 amino acids. V shed 4 bases, J shed 8 bases, and the junction held 12 bases outside the gene matches. The germline V gene encodes CDR1 KGHSH and CDR2 LQKENI. DNA for the CDR3: TGTGCCAGCTCACAGCGACCGGGACAGGGTAGGGATGAGCAGTTCTTC. Protein product: CASSQRPGQGRDEQFF. The full variable domain, rest sourced from reference TRBV18 and TRBJ2-1, is NAGVMQNPRHLVRRRGQEARLRCSPMKGHSHVYWYRQLPEEGLKFMVYLQKENIIDESGMPKERFSAEFPKEGPSILRIQQVVRGDSAAYFCASSQRPGQGRDEQFFGPGTRLTVL.

This clonotype was found a few times. The J gene is TRBJ1-6, the V gene TRBV13; 10 nucleotides line up with TRBD1. This CDR3 has 16 residues. Germline loops: CDR1 PRHDT, CDR2 FYEKMQ (reference sequence). The junction had 8 bases not matched to a gene; V was cut back by 4 bases and J by 8 bases. CDR3 region: CASSSGWTGGYSPLHF. The CDR3 nucleotides read TGTGCCAGCAGCTCCGGCTGGACAGGGGGTTATTCACCCCTCCACTTT.

The chain carries TRBV20-1 and TRBJ2-1; the match to TRBD2 covers 9 bases. Germline CDR1 and CDR2: DFQATT and SNEGSKA (reference sequence). The CDR3 is 14 residues long. V shed 5 bases, J shed 10 bases, and the junction held 12 bases outside the gene matches. CDR3: CSARRGGAGEEQFF. The CDR3 coding sequence is TGCAGTGCTCGACGCGGGGGGGCCGGGGAGGAGCAGTTCTTC.

This rearrangement joins TRBV7-6 to TRBJ1-1, with D possibly matching TRBD1 (6 bases). Trimming shortened V by 0 bases and J by 8 bases, and 13 bases separated the two germline ends. The CDR3 consists of 14 residues. From germline, CDR1 is SGHVS and CDR2 FNYEAQ. CDR3 coding DNA: TGTGCCAGCAGCTTAGCGCAGGCGGGGGCCGAAGCTTTCTTT. Translated: CASSLAQAGAEAFF.

This clonotype was seen only a few times. The chain is built from TRBV10-3 and TRBJ2-7; a possible D gene is TRBD2 (6 bases). This CDR3 has 15 residues. Between the trimmed V and J ends, which lost 6 bases and 3 bases, there was a span of 18 bases. Germline-derived CDR1 and CDR2 are ENHRY and SYGVKD. CDR3 DNA sequence: TGTGCCATCAGCGATCTCGCGGCGGGGCACTACGAGCAGTACTTC. It encodes CAISDLAAGHYEQYF.

The chain employs TRBV5-1 and TRBJ2-1; 14 bases are a match to TRBD2. Germline V gene data show CDR1 as SGHRS and CDR2 as YFSETQ. CDR3 size: 17 residues. V dropped 0 bases and J dropped 6; count of bases not matched to a gene: 5. The CDR3 DNA sequence: TGCGCCAGCAGCTTGGGACTAGCGGGGGGGGAACCCAATGAGCAGTTCTTC. Protein: CASSLGLAGGEPNEQFF. Full variable domain (outside the CDR3, taken from reference TRBV5-1 and TRBJ2-1): KAGVTQTPRYLIKTRGQQVTLSCSPISGHRSVSWYQQTPGQGLQFLFEYFSETQRNKGNFPGRFSGRQFSNSRSEMNVSTLELGDSALYLCASSLGLAGGEPNEQFFGPGTRLTVL.

The V call is TRBV9, the J call TRBJ2-7, with D possibly matching TRBD2 (5 bases). V lost 0 bases to trimming and J lost 7 bases, with 17 bases between them. Germline V CDR1 and CDR2: SGDLS, YYNGEE. This CDR3 is built from 15 residues. CDR3 in amino acids: CASSVEGTRMEEQYF. CDR3 nucleotides: TGTGCCAGCAGCGTAGAAGGTACTAGGATGGAAGAGCAGTACTTC.

The rearrangement uses TRBV5-6 and TRBJ1-6; D remains ambiguous. Per the germline V gene, CDR1 is SGHDT and CDR2 is YYEEEE. Deletions cut 0 bases from V and 8 bases from J, with 15 bases between. The CDR3 extends over 16 amino acids. In DNA, the CDR3 is TGTGCCAGCAGCTTGGAGAGGAGTTATTCGTATTCACCCCTCCACTTT. Amino acids: CASSLERSYSYSPLHF.

This clonotype has a count of ten or more. This chain uses TRBV7-2 with TRBJ2-1; TRBD2 agrees at 13 bases. Looked up from germline, CDR1 is SGHTA and CDR2 is FQGNSA. Germline trimming cut 5 bases from V and 6 bases from J; bases unmatched to any gene: 10. This CDR3 comprises 17 residues. The CDR3 sequence is CASSPVLAGGARNEQFF. CDR3 nucleotide sequence: TGTGCCAGCAGCCCAGTACTAGCGGGGGGGGCCCGCAATGAGCAGTTCTTC.

This clonotype was seen only a few times. The chain recombines TRBV2 with TRBJ2-4; D gene unclear. This CDR3 region has 11 residues. Germline V gene data show CDR1 as SNHLY and CDR2 as FYNNEI. The germline V and J ends were trimmed by 3 bases and 14 bases, with 11 bases remaining between them. The CDR3 sequence: CASSDEGSKYF. The CDR3 DNA reads TGTGCCAGCAGTGACGAAGGCAGCAAGTACTTC.

This clonotype was detected a few times. The chain employs TRBV19 and TRBJ1-3; D is undetermined. V lost 7 bases to trimming and J lost 1 base, with 17 bases between them. CDR3 size: 16 residues. CDR1 and CDR2 (germline): LNHDA, SQIVND (reference sequence). CDR3 nucleotide sequence: TGTGCCAGTAACGTCGCGGACTCGCGGTCTGGAAACACCATATATTTT. This translates into CASNVADSRSGNTIYF.

This clonotype was recorded once. The chain links TRBV2 to TRBJ1-6; D call uncertain. The V gene's germline CDR1 is SNHLY and CDR2 FYNNEI. V was shortened by 8 bases and J by 7 bases, with 18 bases between the two germline ends. This CDR3 is built from 15 residues. CDR3 region: CASQRYDTWNSPLHF. DNA of the CDR3: TGTGCCAGCCAGCGTTACGACACGTGGAATTCACCCCTCCACTTT. Variable domain in full (rest from reference TRBV2 and TRBJ1-6): EPEVTQTPSHQVTQMGQEVILRCVPISNHLYFYWYRQILGQKVEFLVSFYNNEISEKSEIFDDQFSVERPDGSNFTLKIRSTKLEDSAMYFCASQRYDTWNSPLHFGNGTRLTVT.

J is TRBJ2-7 and V is TRBV7-9; tentatively, D is TRBD2 (6 bases). V dropped 8 bases and J dropped 0 bases, with 14 bases sitting between them. CDR1 SEHNR and CDR2 FQNEAQ come from the germline V gene (reference sequence). The CDR3 is made up of 14 amino acids. This CDR3 reads CASEGGESSYEQYF. The CDR3 coding sequence is TGTGCCAGCGAAGGCGGGGAGAGCTCCTACGAGCAGTACTTC.

This clonotype has a count of ten or more. The chain carries TRBV5-1 and TRBJ2-1, with D perhaps assigned TRBD1 or TRBD2 (5 bases each). Germline V gives CDR1 SGHRS, CDR2 YFSETQ. Trimming took 0 bases from V and 8 from J, leaving 18 bases between them. The CDR3 spans 16 residues. CDR3 in DNA: TGCGCCAGCAGCTTGGGAGGAGTCCGAGGGGCTCATGAGCAGTTCTTC. Translating gives CASSLGGVRGAHEQFF.